This T cell receptor beta chain was captured in a study of regulatory T cells in long-lasting Graves disease. Germline loops: CDR1 SGHTA, CDR2 FQGNSA. The CDR3 length is 14 residues. Notes on this clonotype: A junction end diverges from the germline sequence, so it may reflect a read error.

Time point here: newly diagnosed GD, antithyroid drugs for less than 3 months. PBMC RNA served as the TCR library source. To make TCR beta libraries, researchers used iRepertoire HTBI primers and Arm-PCR of CDR3 regions. In the source study's methods: Segment identification across samples yielded 60 or so TRBV and more than twelve TRBJ segments. MiXCR, applied by TCRdb to the multiplex PCR reads, yields one record per CDR3 protein. It is TCRdb's table, rather than the study itself, that gives the V and J calls and clone size. Counted here are roughly 610,000 distinct CDR3 sequences, around 15% occurring once; the ten biggest clones make up approximately 20%. This sample also appeared in a second study, on T cells in Graves' hyperthyroidism and ophthalmopathy. This second report adds: The model forecast ophthalmopathy, anticipating it by a median roughly 6.3 months before onset.

The genes are TRBV7-2 and TRBJ2-7; D is perhaps TRBD2 (6 bases). This sample comprised peripheral blood mononuclear cells (PBMCs), obtained at new diagnosis, from a patient treated with antithyroid drugs. The clonotype comes from a woman aged 25 to 39 with Graves disease. DNA for the CDR3: TGCGCCAGCAGCCCCATACGGGGGTCGGGGGAGCAGTACTTC. This gives the protein CASSPIRGSGEQYF.